This TCR beta chain derives from a study of blood T cell repertoires in COVID-19 (dated by TCRdb to between 2020 and 2021). A note on the overall study: The collaborator samples originated in the United States, Italy and Spain and spanned the acute and convalescent phases of COVID-19. The prospective study material was composed of cDNA or gDNA derived from T cells, B-cell-depleted T cells, or PBMCs. Subjects who had been exposed to COVID-19, were actively infected with it, or had recovered from it provided the deeply sampled blood TCRbeta repertoires that made up the dataset. Samples came from the ongoing ImmuneRACE study (first 160 participants) plus 1,254 subjects from 6 global collaborators. A de-identified subject ID, COVID-19 status, age in years and sex were almost always included in the sample metadata. Where available, HLA class I and class II types were obtained from metadata supplied by the sample provider rather than from assay-based typing. The repertoires were released in a freely available public database intended as a resource for research on the immune response to SARS-CoV-2. What the authors observed across the whole study: The amount of clinical and demographic metadata varied by source and participant and was provided uncurated.

TCRbeta CDR3 regions were amplified from genomic DNA by means of the immunoSEQ Assay, a bias-controlled multiplex PCR. The original pipeline was this. Nucleated cell counts per sample were estimated from amplification of reference gene primers within the assay. To quantify the absolute abundance of each unique TCRbeta CDR3 rearrangement, sequence reads were collapsed and filtered. Productive Simpson clonality was computed per sample as the square root of Simpson's diversity index over productive rearrangements. TCRdb stores this immuneACCESS table with in-frame sequences only. Part of the clones is absent; in the studies checked, under half of the shortfall reflects unresolved V genes, and no reason is known for the rest. V and J calls and clone size are copied from that table; D and trimming were computed from the DNA. The sample includes approximately 300,000 clones, with 85% to 90% observed a single time. 8% to 13% of the sample comes from the top ten.

Regarding this clone: The target of this receptor is not known. Base-call qualities are not available, and no considerably larger clone is one nucleotide away.

Participants in the prospective study were enrolled through a virtual design, were aged roughly 18 to 90 years, and lived in 20 to 30 United States geographic areas. In the prospective study, participants were assigned to cohorts based on the clinical history participants reported in a screening survey and a study questionnaire. Recovered participants in ImmuneRACE Cohort 3 were defined as having two consecutive negative NP/OP PCR tests, clearance from a healthcare professional, or resolution of symptoms. In the prospective study, whole blood, serum and a nasopharyngeal or oropharyngeal swab were collected from each participant by mobile phlebotomists. Over an approximately two-month period, participants in the prospective study had the option of providing additional blood draws and questionnaires. Prospective study blood samples were shipped either frozen or at room temperature before DNA extraction.

This clonotype was sampled from a woman between 18 and 29 years old who had recovered from COVID-19. The sample comprised PBMCs or T cells enriched from blood (not recorded which).

Here is the DNA: TGCGCCAGCAGCCAAGATCCGGGGGGGGTCACTGAAGCTTTCTTT. Its protein is CASSQDPGGVTEAFF. The chain couples TRBV4-1 to TRBJ1-1; the D gene is perhaps TRBD1, from 5 matching bases. Sequences MGHRA (CDR1) and YSYEKL (CDR2) are obtained from the germline V gene. V is shortened by 0 bases, J by 4 bases, and the region joining them spans 12 bases. The CDR3, cysteine through phenylalanine, is 15 amino acids long. The entry retains the CDR3 DNA only, 45 bases that are in frame from base 1.